This T cell receptor beta chain was identified during a study of CD8+ T cells in alopecia areata. The study's findings and limits: On tofacitinib, scalp clonality and expanded CD8+ clones among top 100 fell significantly.

The sample holds a few counts of this clone. The antigen is undetermined. Documented treatment: oral pan-JAK inhibitor, 5-10 mg twice daily. The investigators collected lesional scalp punch biopsies and peripheral blood from alopecia areata patients. PBMCs served as the source from which CD4+ and CD8+ T cells were sorted. Sequencing used cDNA as its template, made by extracting RNA and reverse transcribing it. TCRdb's copy holds only in-frame clones and misses some; the assay was immunoSEQ multiplex PCR. The sample shows approximately 280,000 clones, 58% of them seen only once. This sequence originates from a human donor with alopecia areata. The sequencing here drew on CD4+ T cells sorted from blood, taken at week 24, from a patient treated with tofacitinib.

The CDR3 sequence is CASSSLFDRGYTEAFF. In nucleotides, the CDR3 is TGTGCCAGCAGCTCCCTATTTGACAGGGGATACACTGAAGCTTTCTTT. The rearrangement links TRBV14 to TRBJ1-1; 8 positions match TRBD1. Trimming removed 5 bases from V and 3 bases from J; junction bases left unmatched: 11. Germline V gene data show CDR1 as SGHDN and CDR2 as FVKESK. The CDR3 contains 16 residues.